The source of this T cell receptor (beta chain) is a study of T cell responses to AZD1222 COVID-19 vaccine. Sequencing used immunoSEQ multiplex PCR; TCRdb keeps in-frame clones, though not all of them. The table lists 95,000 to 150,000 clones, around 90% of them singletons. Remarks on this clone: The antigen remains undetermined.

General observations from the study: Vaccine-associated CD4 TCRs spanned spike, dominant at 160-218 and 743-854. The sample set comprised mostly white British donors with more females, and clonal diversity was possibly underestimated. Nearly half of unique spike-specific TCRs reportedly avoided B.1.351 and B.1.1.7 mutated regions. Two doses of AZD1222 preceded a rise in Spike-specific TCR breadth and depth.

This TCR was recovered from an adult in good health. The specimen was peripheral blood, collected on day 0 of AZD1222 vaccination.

DNA of the CDR3: TGTGCCAGCAGTGATCGACGCAGGAAAGAAAAACTGTTTTTT. Translating gives CASSDRRRKEKLFF. The chain employs TRBV2 and TRBJ1-4; D remains unclear. Germline V lookup: CDR1 SNHLY, CDR2 FYNNEI. This CDR3 spans 14 amino acids. V was clipped by 3 bases and J by 8 bases, with 13 bases between them. Based on the CDR3 plus reference TRBV2 and TRBJ1-4, the full variable domain is EPEVTQTPSHQVTQMGQEVILRCVPISNHLYFYWYRQILGQKVEFLVSFYNNEISEKSEIFDDQFSVERPDGSNFTLKIRSTKLEDSAMYFCASSDRRRKEKLFFGSGTQLSVL.